The 6 T cell receptor beta chains reported below all come from one sample, sequenced in a study of beta chain features in type 1 diabetes. Overall study results and limits: In every one of the four CD4+ subsets, TCRB CDR3s were moderately but significantly shorter in Type 1 diabetes patients.

Investigators reverse transcribed all isolated RNA, so they sequenced expressed TCRB transcripts. Clones were read by immunoSEQ multiplex PCR, and TCRdb kept only the in-frame ones, dropping some. The table shows roughly 340,000 clones, with roughly 13% occurring only once. Which antigens these TCRs recognize remains unknown. The sequenced sample was naive CD4+ T cells from blood. Receptors originate from a woman in her late teens or twenties with type 1 diabetes.

This clone was picked up a small number of times. The chain recombines TRBV9 with TRBJ2-7; weak D call: TRBD1 (5 bases). The CDR3 sequence is 13 residues long. Per the germline V gene, CDR1 is SGDLS and CDR2 is YYNGEE. V was trimmed by 1 base and J by 3 bases, leaving 8 bases between them. CDR3 loop: CASSVQGGYEQYF. CDR3 in DNA: TGTGCCAGCAGCGTACAGGGTGGCTACGAGCAGTACTTC. Using reference TRBV9 and TRBJ2-7 for the parts outside the CDR3, the full variable domain is DSGVTQTPKHLITATGQRVTLRCSPRSGDLSVYWYQQSLDQGLQFLIQYYNGEERAKGNILERFSAQQFPDLHSELNLSSLELGDSALYFCASSVQGGYEQYFGPGTRLTVT.

This clone has just a few counts. The chain carries TRBV6-5 and TRBJ2-3, with 7 bases that match TRBD2. The CDR3 covers 15 residues. The ends lost 7 bases at V and 2 bases at J; junction bases unmatched: 9. Germline CDR1 is MNHEY and CDR2 is SVGAGI. This CDR3 reads CASTLTSDYTDTQYF. CDR3 DNA sequence: TGTGCCAGCACCTTAACTAGCGATTACACAGATACGCAGTATTTT.

This clone showed up just a few times. One end of the junction fails to match germline, which may point to a read error. This chain joins TRBV5-4 and TRBJ2-7; 7 bases line up with TRBD1. The V gene's germline CDR1 is SGHNT and CDR2 YYREEE (reference sequence). The CDR3 has 16 residues. The CDR3 loop is CASSLNVGDSVTSKDF. The CDR3 coding sequence is TGTGCCAGCAGCTTGAATGTAGGGGACAGTGTAACGAGCAAGGACTTC.

The table lists this clone with a few counts. The chain carries TRBV19 and TRBJ2-1; 7 nucleotides agree with TRBD2. Germline V gene sequence: CDR1 LNHDA, CDR2 SQIVND (reference sequence). V shed 3 bases, J shed 6 bases, and the junction held 8 bases outside the gene matches. The CDR3 length is 15 residues. The CDR3 DNA sequence: TGTGCCAGTAGTATCCAAGGCGGGAGCTCCAATGAGCAGTTCTTC. Its protein is CASSIQGGSSNEQFF.

This clone has just a few counts. V is TRBV11-2 and J is TRBJ2-5, with D maybe TRBD1 (6 bases). CDR3 length: 13 residues. Germline loops: CDR1 SGHAT, CDR2 FQNNGV. V lost 5 bases and J 5 bases, leaving 12 bases between the germline ends. CDR3 sequence reads: CASSQGGFETQYF. In DNA form, the CDR3 reads TGTGCCAGCAGCCAAGGGGGTTTTGAGACCCAGTACTTC.

The sample holds a few counts of this clone. The V and J genes are TRBV10-3 and TRBJ2-7; D gene uncertain. Germline V gene data show CDR1 as ENHRY and CDR2 as SYGVKD. V lost 3 bases, J lost 2 bases, and 8 bases lay in between. CDR3 length equals 13 residues. DNA for the CDR3: TGTGCCATCAGTGAACACAGAGCCTACGAGCAGTACTTC. It specifies CAISEHRAYEQYF.